The T cell receptor beta chain under discussion was sequenced for a study of T-cell memory formation after mild COVID-19. Each CDR3 protein gets one entry after TCRdb re-called the 5' RACE reads with MiXCR. The sample carries roughly 320,000 distinct CDR3 sequences, approximately 27% recorded once. There are a few counts of this clonotype. Germline loops: CDR1 SEHNR, CDR2 FQNEAQ (reference sequence). CDR3 length: 12 residues. With 5 bases clipped from V and 6 bases from J, the junction kept 1 base outside the gene matches. This sequence originates from an adult woman who had mild COVID-19 (a few samples of this study predate the infection). Cell type and time point are not known. Sequenced input: PBMCs or a T cell subset sorted from them (not recorded which). The chain carries TRBV7-9 and TRBJ2-1; TRBD2 matches 7 bases. This CDR3 is CASSREANEQFF. The CDR3 DNA reads TGTGCCAGCAGCCGGGAGGCCAATGAGCAGTTCTTC.